These 20 T cell receptor beta chains were sequenced from one sample in a study of OX40 agonist ivuxolimab in advanced cancers. Clones were read by immunoSEQ multiplex PCR, and TCRdb kept only the in-frame ones, dropping some. This table has roughly 61,000 clones, about 86% appearing once. Sample: CD4+ or CD8+ T cells sorted from blood, taken in a trial of the OX40 agonist ivuxolimab. These receptors all stem from an adult with an advanced solid tumor such as melanoma, head and neck, liver or kidney cancer.

The chain joins TRBV27 to TRBJ2-1, with 8 bases identical to TRBD1. The ends lost 8 bases at V and 7 bases at J; junction bases unmatched: 7. The CDR3 consists of 13 residues. Germline V gives CDR1 MNHEY, CDR2 SMNVEV (reference sequence). This CDR3 reads CASSGQGGNEQFF. CDR3 DNA sequence: TGTGCCAGCTCCGGACAGGGTGGGAATGAGCAGTTCTTC.

A single count supports this clone. The rearrangement uses TRBV28 and TRBJ2-7; D ambiguous. The V gene's germline CDR1 is MDHEN and CDR2 SYDVKM. V was trimmed by 5 bases and J by 2 bases, leaving 16 bases between them. The CDR3 runs to 15 residues. CDR3: CASSKPATLPYEQYF. CDR3 in DNA: TGTGCCAGCAGTAAACCAGCCACGTTACCCTACGAGCAGTACTTC.

This clone was counted only a few times. The chain employs TRBV9 and TRBJ1-6; 10 bases line up with TRBD1. Germline trimming cut 0 bases from V and 8 bases from J; bases unmatched to any gene: 8. The V gene's germline CDR1 is SGDLS and CDR2 YYNGEE. The CDR3 runs to 17 residues. CDR3 coding DNA: TGTGCCAGCAGCGTAGGGGATCGGACAGGGGGGGATTCACCCCTCCACTTT. Protein product: CASSVGDRTGGDSPLHF.

Details on this clone: The germline gene is not matched at one end of the junction; a read error may be the cause. The genes are TRBV28 and TRBJ2-1; 9 nucleotides agree with TRBD2. Germline V gives CDR1 MDHEN, CDR2 SYDVKM. This CDR3 region has 15 residues. Written as DNA, the CDR3 is TGTGCCAGCGGTTTAGCGGGAGAAGTCAACAATGAGCAGTTCTTC. The encoded protein is CASGLAGEVNNEQFF.

The CDR3 nucleotides are TGTGCCAGCAGCCCGGGACGGGCGCGATACAATGAGCAGTTCTTC. Residues: CASSPGRARYNEQFF. V and J are TRBV7-9 and TRBJ2-1; tentatively, D is TRBD1 or TRBD2 (5 bases each). Trimming stripped 5 bases from V and 4 bases from J, with 15 bases between. Germline V gene data show CDR1 as SEHNR and CDR2 as FQNEAQ (reference sequence). The CDR3 length is 15 residues. The variable domain in full, with the rest retrieved from reference TRBV7-9 and TRBJ2-1, is DTGVSQNPRHKITKRGQNVTFRCDPISEHNRLYWYRQTLGQGPEFLTYFQNEAQLEKSRLLSDRFSAERPKGSFSTLEIQRTEQGDSAMYLCASSPGRARYNEQFFGPGTRLTVL.

The chain recombines TRBV14 with TRBJ2-6; TRBD1 might be the D (6 bases). The V end lost 1 base, the J end lost 0 bases, and 13 bases lay between the germline ends. Germline V gene sequence: CDR1 SGHDN, CDR2 FVKESK. The CDR3 has 18 amino acids. The CDR3 DNA follows: TGTGCCAGCAGCCAAGGCACAGGGATCGTCTCTGGGGCCAACGTCCTGACTTTC. Its protein is CASSQGTGIVSGANVLTF.

The chain links TRBV14 to TRBJ2-7; no definite D call. This CDR3 has 12 amino acids. CDR1 SGHDN and CDR2 FVKESK come from the germline V gene. V shed 1 base and J shed 3 bases, with 4 bases lying between them. CDR3 residues: CASSQAYYEQYF. DNA of the CDR3: TGTGCCAGCAGCCAAGCTTACTACGAGCAGTACTTC.

The table lists this clone with a count of one. The V and J genes are TRBV14 and TRBJ2-1; no definite D call. Germline V gene lookup returns CDR1 SGHDN and CDR2 FVKESK. The CDR3 is 13 amino acids. V lost 5 bases and J lost 5, with 10 bases in between. This chain's CDR3 is CASSTTEDNEQFF. CDR3 coding DNA: TGTGCCAGCAGCACGACCGAGGACAATGAGCAGTTCTTC.

The genes are TRBV12-5 and TRBJ2-5, with TRBD2 identical over 7 bases. Germline V CDR1 and CDR2: LGHNT, FRNRAP. This CDR3 is built from 12 residues. V dropped 6 bases and J dropped 4; count of bases not matched to a gene: 2. This chain's CDR3 is CASGPGGETQYF. CDR3 nucleotides: TGTGCTAGTGGGCCGGGGGGAGAGACCCAGTACTTC. Variable domain in full (rest from reference TRBV12-5 and TRBJ2-5): DARVTQTPRHKVTEMGQEVTMRCQPILGHNTVFWYRQTMMQGLELLAYFRNRAPLDDSGMPKDRFSAEMPDATLATLKIQPSEPRDSAVYFCASGPGGETQYFGPGTRLLVL.

The chain joins TRBV7-9 to TRBJ1-2; 9 positions agree with TRBD1. The CDR3 totals 13 residues. Germline assignment: CDR1 SEHNR and CDR2 FQNEAQ (reference sequence). Unmatched junction bases numbered 6, after V lost 5 bases and J lost 8 bases. The CDR3 is CASSPQGARGYTF. The CDR3 nucleotides read TGTGCCAGCAGCCCACAGGGGGCAAGGGGCTACACCTTC.

The rearrangement uses TRBV7-2 and TRBJ1-5; a weak D match, TRBD1 (6 bases). Trimming pared 2 bases from V and 0 bases from J, leaving 11 bases between. This CDR3 comprises 16 residues. Germline-derived CDR1 and CDR2 are SGHTA and FQGNSA. CDR3 sequence: CASSLSGTYSNQPQHF. CDR3 DNA: TGTGCCAGCAGCTTATCCGGGACATATAGCAATCAGCCCCAGCATTTT. Variable domain in full (rest from reference TRBV7-2 and TRBJ1-5): GAGVSQSPSNKVTEKGKDVELRCDPISGHTALYWYRQSLGQGLEFLIYFQGNSAPDKSGLPSDRFSAERTGGSVSTLTIQRTQQEDSAVYLCASSLSGTYSNQPQHFGDGTRLSIL.

A remark on this clone: The sample has other DNA sequences that encode this CDR3 too. V gene TRBV6-1 combines with J gene TRBJ2-1, with D unclear. Germline V gene data show CDR1 as MNHNS and CDR2 as SASEGT. This CDR3 has 15 amino acids. Trimming pared 2 bases from V and 9 bases from J, leaving 17 bases between. In nucleotides, the CDR3 is TGTGCCAGCAGTGAATCCAGAGTCGTGGCCACTGAGCAGTTCTTC. Its translation: CASSESRVVATEQFF.

The chain combines TRBV6-6 with TRBJ2-1; 8 bases align to TRBD2. The germline CDR1 and CDR2 sequences are MNHNY and SVGAGI (reference sequence). The CDR3 sequence is 16 residues long. Trimming removed 0 bases from V and 5 bases from J; junction bases left unmatched: 6. The CDR3 is CASSYSGTRKHNEQFF. The CDR3 nucleotides are TGTGCCAGCAGTTACTCTGGGACTAGGAAACACAATGAGCAGTTCTTC.

V usage is TRBV5-1 and J usage is TRBJ2-7; TRBD1 matches 11 bases. Germline CDR1 reads SGHRS; CDR2 reads YFSETQ. CDR3 length equals 15 residues. With 4 bases clipped from V and 5 bases from J, the junction kept 8 bases outside the gene matches. The CDR3 is CASSPGGQGVNEQYF. The CDR3 DNA reads TGCGCCAGCAGCCCGGGGGGACAGGGGGTCAACGAGCAGTACTTC.

The CDR3 bases are TGTGCCAGCAGCGGGAGGGGAAGGGATACGCAGTATTTT. Residues: CASSGRGRDTQYF. The V and J genes are TRBV9 and TRBJ2-3; D is perhaps TRBD2 (6 bases). Germline loops: CDR1 SGDLS, CDR2 YYNGEE. Trimming pared 3 bases from V and 6 bases from J, leaving 11 bases between. CDR3 length: 13 residues.

This sequence joins TRBV5-1 and TRBJ1-1, with 9 bases matching TRBD1. In germline, CDR1 is SGHRS, CDR2 YFSETQ. This CDR3 spans 16 amino acids. The J segment lost 1 base and the V segment lost 4 bases, leaving 8 bases of the junction unmatched. The CDR3 protein is CASSPLTGGGNTEAFF. The CDR3 DNA is TGCGCCAGCAGCCCCTTGACAGGGGGTGGGAACACTGAAGCTTTCTTT.

J is TRBJ1-1 and V is TRBV2, with D perhaps matching TRBD1 (6 bases). Deletions cut 7 bases from V and 2 bases from J, with 11 bases between. This CDR3 contains 13 residues. Germline V gives CDR1 SNHLY, CDR2 FYNNEI. CDR3 amino acids: CASNRGPNTEAFF. The DNA of the CDR3 is TGTGCCAGCAATCGGGGGCCCAACACTGAAGCTTTCTTT.

This clone was detected only a few times. Written as DNA, the CDR3 is TGTGCCAGCAGCCCCAGAACTGGGAGAGGGTTGGGCACAGATACGCAGTATTTT. It translates to CASSPRTGRGLGTDTQYF. This chain joins TRBV13 and TRBJ2-3, with D possibly being TRBD2 (5 bases). CDR3 length: 18 amino acids. The germline gives CDR1 PRHDT, CDR2 FYEKMQ (reference sequence). The ends were cut back, 5 bases at V and 1 base at J, with 22 bases in the middle.

The V call is TRBV7-9, the J call TRBJ2-3; 10 positions match TRBD2. This CDR3 region has 17 residues. Germline CDR1 SEHNR, CDR2 FQNEAQ (reference sequence). V shed 1 base, J shed 3 bases, and the junction held 7 bases outside the gene matches. CDR3 residues: CASSLGAGGPGTDTQYF. CDR3 sequence (DNA): TGTGCCAGCAGCTTAGGAGCGGGGGGGCCTGGGACAGATACGCAGTATTTT.

The V gene is TRBV27, the J gene TRBJ2-1; 13 bases are a match to TRBD2. With V trimmed by 2 bases and J by 6 bases, 7 bases remained unmatched. Germline V gives CDR1 MNHEY, CDR2 SMNVEV (reference sequence). CDR3 length: 17 amino acids. The CDR3 nucleotides read TGTGCCAGCAGTTTAGTTGCAGGGACTAGCGGGGTCAATGAGCAGTTCTTC. Translating it yields CASSLVAGTSGVNEQFF.